The 21 T cell receptor beta chains listed next were all sequenced from one sample in a study of metastatic and nonmetastatic thyroid tumors. TCRdb re-clonotyped the PCR reads through MiXCR. Of 25,000 to 35,000 clones in the sample, about 15% were seen once. All patients were treatment-naive before thyroid surgery. The sequencing input was blood. The source of these receptors is a female donor with papillary thyroid cancer or a benign thyroid nodule (not recorded which). Some clones in this sample may be carry-over from other donors' samples.

This clone has a count of ten or more. The rearrangement uses TRBV15 and TRBJ2-3; 8 bases align to TRBD1. V was clipped by 0 bases and J by 1 base; unmatched bases: 3. CDR1 is LNHNV and CDR2 is YYDKDF in the germline V gene (reference sequence). The CDR3 sequence is 16 residues long. Here the CDR3 DNA reads TGTGCCACCAGCAGAGATCGGGGACAGGGCACAGATACGCAGTATTTT. Protein: CATSRDRGQGTDTQYF.

By share, this clone ranks as medium-sized (0.01 to 0.1%). This chain uses TRBV28 with TRBJ2-7; 7 bases fit TRBD2. With V trimmed by 3 bases and J by 1 base, 0 bases remained unmatched. Germline values: CDR1 MDHEN, CDR2 SYDVKM. This CDR3 is 13 amino acids long. Here the CDR3 DNA reads TGTGCCAGCAGTTTGCGGGGGTCCTACGAGCAGTACTTC. It codes for CASSLRGSYEQYF.

This clone was detected ten times or more. The rearrangement links TRBV9 to TRBJ2-2; D may correspond to TRBD1 or TRBD2 (5 bases each). Trimming shortened V by 0 bases and J by 8 bases, and 8 bases separated the two germline ends. Germline V gene lookup returns CDR1 SGDLS and CDR2 YYNGEE. This CDR3 has 13 residues. The CDR3 spells CASSVGGVGELFF. In DNA form, the CDR3 reads TGTGCCAGCAGCGTAGGAGGGGTGGGGGAGCTGTTTTTT.

As regards this clone: A much larger clone lies a single base off, so this may be a read error. It is likely a read error, because the conserved phenylalanine at the end of the CDR3 is missing. The CDR3 bases are TGCGCCAGCAGCTTAGCCCTAAGCAGGCAAGAGACCCAGTACCTC. This codes for CASSLALSRQETQYL. The chain is built from TRBV5-1 and TRBJ2-5; D call uncertain. This CDR3 has 15 residues. Germline values: CDR1 SGHRS, CDR2 YFSETQ. V dropped 2 bases and J dropped 2 bases, with 13 bases sitting between them.

This clone occurred many times. V gene TRBV5-1 combines with J gene TRBJ2-3, with 12 bases that match TRBD1. Looked up from germline, CDR1 is SGHRS and CDR2 is YFSETQ. After removal of 3 bases from V and 5 bases from J, the junction contained 4 bases not matched to a gene. CDR3 size: 15 residues. As DNA, the CDR3 is TGCGCCAGCAGCTCGGGGACAGGGGGCGGAGATACGCAGTATTTT. Its protein is CASSSGTGGGDTQYF.

This clone occurred a few times. CDR3 loop: CASSDSGWVDTQYF. The DNA for the CDR3 is TGTGCCAGCAGTGACTCCGGTTGGGTAGATACGCAGTATTTT. The chain employs TRBV6-4 and TRBJ2-3; no reliable D call. CDR3 length: 14 residues. V lost 0 bases to trimming and J lost 5 bases, with 9 bases between them. The germline gives CDR1 MRHNA, CDR2 SNTAGT.

This rearrangement joins TRBV5-1 to TRBJ2-7; D remains ambiguous. The V end was cut by 2 bases, the J end by 4 bases, with 16 bases between. Germline V gene data show CDR1 as SGHRS and CDR2 as YFSETQ. The CDR3 is 15 amino acids. In nucleotides, the CDR3 is TGCGCCAGCAGCTTCTCAGCCCAAAATGGATACGAGCAGTACTTC. Translation gives CASSFSAQNGYEQYF.

A word on this clone: Being one base from a much bigger clone, this may be a read error. V gene TRBV29-1 combines with J gene TRBJ2-7; 10 bases map to TRBD2. Germline CDR1 reads SQVTM; CDR2 reads ANQGSEA. This CDR3 region has 14 residues. After removal of 1 base from V and 0 bases from J, the junction contained 0 bases not matched to a gene. CDR3 nucleotides: TGCAGCGTTGAAGGACTAGCGGGCTCCTACGAGCAGTACTTC. It specifies CSVEGLAGSYEQYF.

This clone has ten or more counts. The chain's CDR3 is CAWSVPLGGFSEAFF. The CDR3 bases are TGTGCCTGGAGTGTACCGTTAGGGGGCTTCTCCGAAGCTTTCTTT. The genes are TRBV30 and TRBJ1-1; 7 positions agree with TRBD1. Germline trimming cut 0 bases from V and 8 bases from J; bases unmatched to any gene: 12. The germline CDR1 and CDR2 sequences are GTSNPN and SVGIG (reference sequence). The CDR3 consists of 15 residues.

This clone was counted at least ten times. Other nucleotide sequences in the sample specify the same CDR3. The chain couples TRBV19 to TRBJ1-5; the D gene is possibly TRBD1 (6 bases). V lost 6 bases to trimming and J lost 0 bases, with 15 bases between them. This CDR3 contains 16 residues. In germline, CDR1 is LNHDA, CDR2 SQIVND (reference sequence). CDR3 protein: CASSRQDPYSNQPQHF. The DNA of the CDR3 is TGTGCCAGTAGCCGACAGGACCCCTATAGCAATCAGCCCCAGCATTTT.

This clone was counted at least ten times. The chain couples TRBV7-9 to TRBJ2-7; maybe TRBD1 (6 bases). Between the trimmed V and J ends, which lost 5 bases and 3 bases, there was a span of 11 bases. The germline CDR1 and CDR2 sequences are SEHNR and FQNEAQ (reference sequence). The CDR3 spans 13 residues. The CDR3 loop reads CASSIQGIYEQYF. CDR3 sequence (DNA): TGTGCCAGCAGCATCCAGGGGATCTACGAGCAGTACTTC.

V usage is TRBV5-1 and J usage is TRBJ1-5; D remains ambiguous. V was pared by 0 bases and J by 6 bases, with 10 bases between. The CDR3 covers 14 residues. The V gene's germline CDR1 is SGHRS and CDR2 YFSETQ. CDR3 in amino acids: CASSLEGSGQPQHF. Here the CDR3 DNA reads TGCGCCAGCAGCTTGGAAGGCTCTGGTCAGCCCCAGCATTTT. The full variable domain, completed using reference TRBV5-1 and TRBJ1-5, is KAGVTQTPRYLIKTRGQQVTLSCSPISGHRSVSWYQQTPGQGLQFLFEYFSETQRNKGNFPGRFSGRQFSNSRSEMNVSTLELGDSALYLCASSLEGSGQPQHFGDGTRLSIL.

This clone was seen many times. The chain is built from TRBV5-1 and TRBJ2-3, with D unclear. Germline CDR1 SGHRS, CDR2 YFSETQ. Trimming took 0 bases from V and 2 from J, leaving 7 bases between them. The CDR3 sequence is 14 residues long. CDR3 DNA: TGCGCCAGCAGCTTGGACAGTAACACAGATACGCAGTATTTT. Amino acid sequence: CASSLDSNTDTQYF.

This clone was counted ten times or more. The chain combines TRBV11-1 with TRBJ2-2; TRBD1 agrees at 8 bases. There are 14 residues in the CDR3. Per the germline V gene, CDR1 is SGHAT and CDR2 is FQDESV (reference sequence). The V and J ends lost 6 bases and 7 bases, in that order; junction bases with no gene match: 7. The DNA of the CDR3 is TGTGCCAGCAGTCTACAGGGGGTAGGCGGGGAGCTGTTTTTT. Protein sequence: CASSLQGVGGELFF.

This clone was observed many times. The CDR3 reads CASSSTNTGVGEKLFF. The CDR3 coding sequence is TGTGCCAGCAGTTCAACCAACACAGGGGTAGGGGAAAAACTGTTTTTT. V is TRBV6-1 and J is TRBJ1-4, with TRBD1 identical over 7 bases. The CDR3 runs 16 residues. With 5 bases clipped from V and 8 bases from J, the junction kept 14 bases outside the gene matches. Looked up from germline, CDR1 is MNHNS and CDR2 is SASEGT.

At least ten counts were recorded for this clone. The V call is TRBV5-4, the J call TRBJ2-6; 7 nucleotides match TRBD1. The V gene end was trimmed by 0 bases and the J gene end by 2 bases; junction bases not matched to a gene: 5. Germline CDR1 and CDR2: SGHNT and YYREEE (reference sequence). The CDR3 has 17 residues. CDR3 bases: TGTGCCAGCAGCTTGGGGTGGGGGACAGCTGGGGCCAACGTCCTGACTTTC. This codes for CASSLGWGTAGANVLTF.

This clone was observed at least ten times. The chain recombines TRBV5-4 with TRBJ1-1, with 9 bases lining up with TRBD1. Germline CDR1 reads SGHNT; CDR2 reads YYREEE (reference sequence). With V trimmed by 2 bases and J by 3 bases, 2 bases remained unmatched. CDR3 length: 14 amino acids. The CDR3 nucleotides read TGTGCCAGCAGCTTAGACAGGGGGGACACTGAAGCTTTCTTT. Encoded protein: CASSLDRGDTEAFF.

This clone was counted many times. This rearrangement joins TRBV24-1 to TRBJ2-3, with 8 bases that match TRBD1. The V gene end was trimmed by 4 bases and the J gene end by 5 bases; junction bases not matched to a gene: 10. This CDR3 region has 16 residues. Germline-derived CDR1 and CDR2 are KGHDR and SFDVKD. The CDR3 loop reads CATSDVHQGAKDTQYF. CDR3 nucleotide sequence: TGTGCCACCAGTGACGTGCATCAGGGGGCCAAAGATACGCAGTATTTT.

This clone was seen ten or more times. Different DNA sequences within this sample yield the same CDR3. The chain couples TRBV4-2 to TRBJ2-1; D is ambiguous. The V end lost 0 bases, the J end lost 9 bases, and 12 bases lay between the germline ends. Germline V gene lookup returns CDR1 LGHNA and CDR2 YNFKEQ. The CDR3 totals 14 residues. This chain's CDR3 is CASSQDRTVREQFF. The CDR3 DNA reads TGTGCCAGCAGCCAAGATAGGACCGTTCGTGAGCAGTTCTTC.

This clone showed up many times. This chain connects TRBV6-1 to TRBJ1-2, with 7 bases aligning to TRBD1. Germline CDR1 and CDR2: MNHNS and SASEGT. The CDR3 extends over 13 amino acids. The trim removed 6 bases at V and 4 bases at J, leaving 5 bases unmatched. CDR3 DNA sequence: TGTGCCAGCAGGTCCGGGACAGTCTATGGCTACACCTTC. This translates into CASRSGTVYGYTF.

This chain joins TRBV5-1 and TRBJ1-6; D perhaps matches TRBD1 (5 bases). Germline V CDR1 and CDR2: SGHRS, YFSETQ. V was clipped by 3 bases and J by 5 bases, with 18 bases between them. The CDR3 spans 17 residues. The CDR3, as DNA: TGCGCCAGCAGCTCGGGGCACGGGACGGGTGATAATTCACCCCTCCACTTT. Translating gives CASSSGHGTGDNSPLHF.